A selection of T cell receptor beta chains follows, all from one sample in a study of T cells in Graves' hyperthyroidism and ophthalmopathy. MiXCR, run by TCRdb on the multiplex PCR reads, gives a single entry per CDR3 protein. Of about 600,000 distinct CDR3 sequences in the sample, around 15% were seen once. Input material: blood. The source is a woman in her forties with Graves' ophthalmopathy. Each CDR3 is given with its conserved first and last residue. The order of the fields is V gene, J gene, clone size, CDR3 protein. Rows may omit the clone size; those that give it use once, few, many or a size class.

TRBV15	TRBJ2-5	few	CATSSPGSGRVETQYF
TRBV4-1	TRBJ2-7	NA	CASSQPRDRGYEQYF
TRBV30	TRBJ1-2	many	CAWSPTGLNGYTF
TRBV4-1	TRBJ2-7	NA	CASSQSRGLNEQYF
TRBV18	TRBJ1-1	many	CASSPEGHPNTEAFF
TRBV4-1	TRBJ2-6	many	CASSQVEASGANVLTF
TRBV6-4	TRBJ1-2	NA	CASSDSGAPDGYTF
TRBV28	TRBJ2-2	many	CASSFGGGADTGELFF
TRBV2	TRBJ1-2	few	CASSVWTGDGYTF
TRBV10-3	TRBJ1-2	NA	CAISGLTGAGYTF